The 19 T cell receptor beta chains below all came from one sample that was sequenced in a study of blood T cell repertoires in COVID-19 (dated by TCRdb to about 2020). The library relied on the immunoSEQ multiplex PCR assay. Sourced from immuneACCESS, this table was stored by TCRdb with only in-frame sequences that have V and J called. A share of the clones is absent; for the studies checked, an unresolved V gene accounts for under half, and the remainder has no known explanation. Here the sample has 330,000 or so clones; roughly 87% occur a single time. Together, the top ten hold more than 7.5% of the sample. The specimen sequenced was peripheral blood. Every receptor here comes from a man aged 30 to 45 with COVID-19, enrolled during active disease.

This chain uses TRBV28 with TRBJ2-7, with 10 bases matching TRBD1. The CDR3 sequence is 13 residues long. V shed 6 bases and J 9 bases; nucleotides not matched to a gene: 8. The germline V gene encodes CDR1 MDHEN and CDR2 SYDVKM. CDR3: CASSEGQGKRQYF. The CDR3 bases are TGTGCCAGCAGCGAGGGACAGGGGAAGAGGCAGTACTTC.

V usage is TRBV2 and J usage is TRBJ1-1, with D perhaps matching TRBD1 (6 bases). CDR1 is SNHLY and CDR2 is FYNNEI in the germline V gene. The CDR3 length is 13 residues. Trimming shortened V by 8 bases and J by 2 bases, and 12 bases separated the two germline ends. CDR3 amino acids: CASGSDRNTEAFF. CDR3 DNA: TGTGCCAGCGGATCGGACAGAAACACTGAAGCTTTCTTT.

The chain employs TRBV6-5 and TRBJ2-7; 7 bases align to TRBD2. CDR3 length: 13 amino acids. Looked up from germline, CDR1 is MNHEY and CDR2 is SVGAGI. The CDR3 bases are TGTTCCACCGGGCCGGGGGGTTCTTACGAGCAGTACTTC. Translation gives CSTGPGGSYEQYF.

The chain joins TRBV6-5 to TRBJ2-2; D may be TRBD1 (6 bases). The CDR3 is 14 residues long. Trimming shortened V by 4 bases and J by 2 bases, and 8 bases separated the two germline ends. The germline gives CDR1 MNHEY, CDR2 SVGAGI. This CDR3 is CASSLQGNTGELFF. CDR3 sequence (DNA): TGTGCCAGCAGTTTACAGGGAAACACCGGGGAGCTGTTTTTT.

The chain is built from TRBV6-1 and TRBJ2-3; 7 nucleotides match TRBD2. The CDR3 sequence is 16 residues long. Trimming removed 2 bases from V and 4 bases from J; junction bases left unmatched: 9. Germline-derived CDR1 and CDR2 are MNHNS and SASEGT. The CDR3 region has the DNA TGTGCCAGCAGTGAATGGAGCGGGGAAGTCGCAGATACGCAGTATTTT. It encodes CASSEWSGEVADTQYF.

This chain connects TRBV12-3 or TRBV12-4 to TRBJ1-1, with D tentatively TRBD1 (5 bases). The CDR3 is made up of 13 amino acids. Trimming took 1 base from V and 6 from J, leaving 9 bases between them. The CDR3 protein is CASSLGGGAEAFF. CDR3 sequence (DNA): TGTGCCAGCAGTTTAGGGGGAGGGGCTGAAGCTTTCTTT.

The rearrangement joins TRBV7-9 to TRBJ2-7, with 7 bases fitting TRBD1. This CDR3 has 15 amino acids. CDR1 and CDR2 (germline): SEHNR, FQNEAQ (reference sequence). J was trimmed by 2 bases and V by 4 bases; bases with no gene match: 8. This CDR3 is CASSSGPGTAYEQYF. In nucleotides, the CDR3 is TGTGCCAGCAGCTCCGGCCCAGGGACAGCCTACGAGCAGTACTTC.

The table lists this clone with a few counts. This chain connects TRBV4-2 to TRBJ2-7; 11 nucleotides line up with TRBD2. V lost 4 bases and J lost 7; bases outside the gene matches: 12. Per germline, CDR1 LGHNA and CDR2 YNFKEQ. The CDR3 covers 16 residues. CDR3 DNA: TGTGCCAGCAGCCCGAACCTTAGCGGGAGGGCCGGAGAGCAGTACTTC. Residues: CASSPNLSGRAGEQYF.

The gene calls are TRBV15 and TRBJ2-2; TRBD2 matches 12 bases. In germline, CDR1 is LNHNV, CDR2 YYDKDF (reference sequence). Trimming cost V 5 bases and J 6 bases; bases outside gene matches: 7. The CDR3 totals 16 residues. The chain's CDR3 is CATSRTSGGRAGELFF. The CDR3, as DNA: TGTGCCACCAGCCGTACTAGCGGGGGGAGGGCCGGGGAGCTGTTTTTT.

This chain's CDR3 is CASSLPGTGGPNTEAFF. DNA of the CDR3: TGTGCCAGCAGCTTACCCGGGACAGGGGGCCCGAACACTGAAGCTTTCTTT. V and J are TRBV5-6 and TRBJ1-1; 12 bases agree with TRBD1. Trimming took 2 bases from V and 1 from J; bases not matched to a gene: 6. The CDR3 is made up of 17 amino acids. CDR1 is SGHDT and CDR2 is YYEEEE in the germline V gene.

Only one count was recorded for this clone. The rearrangement links TRBV6-5 to TRBJ2-1, with D uncertain. V was shortened by 2 bases and J by 6 bases, with 8 bases between the two germline ends. Germline V gene lookup returns CDR1 MNHEY and CDR2 SVGAGI. CDR3 length: 13 residues. This CDR3 is CASSYGTGNEQFF. The CDR3 nucleotides read TGTGCCAGCAGTTACGGTACTGGCAATGAGCAGTTCTTC.

V and J are TRBV6-5 and TRBJ2-2; D is possibly TRBD1 (5 bases). The CDR3 spans 16 residues. Per the germline V gene, CDR1 is MNHEY and CDR2 is SVGAGI. V was cut by 4 bases and J by 2 bases, with 14 bases left in between. The CDR3 DNA reads as TGTGCCAGCAGTTTCAGACAGATTGACAACACCGGGGAGCTGTTTTTT. Protein sequence: CASSFRQIDNTGELFF.

This clone was detected only a few times. Possible read error: a much larger clone is one base away. The identical CDR3 is also encoded by other nucleotide sequences in the sample. The chain carries TRBV19 and TRBJ2-3; D is perhaps TRBD1 (6 bases). V was pared by 3 bases and J by 5 bases, with 9 bases between. Per the germline V gene, CDR1 is LNHDA and CDR2 is SQIVND (reference sequence). The CDR3 totals 13 residues. As DNA, the CDR3 is TGTGCCAGTAGTATCCAGGGGATAGATACGCAGTATTTT. Encoded protein: CASSIQGIDTQYF.

This chain uses TRBV10-3 with TRBJ2-4, with D possibly matching TRBD1 (6 bases). With 6 bases removed from V and 1 base from J, the gap between germline ends came to 13 bases. The CDR3 totals 15 residues. Germline CDR1 reads ENHRY; CDR2 reads SYGVKD. CDR3 DNA: TGTGCCATCAGCCCAGGGGCCTCGGCCAAAAACATTCAGTACTTC. Translation: CAISPGASAKNIQYF.

The chain uses TRBV9 and TRBJ2-1; 11 nucleotides line up with TRBD2. V was pared by 3 bases and J by 4 bases, with 6 bases of the junction left unmatched. The CDR3 has 16 amino acids. Looked up from germline, CDR1 is SGDLS and CDR2 is YYNGEE. The CDR3 DNA is TGTGCCAGCAGCGCCATACTAGCGGGAGTTTACAATGAGCAGTTCTTC. Its translation: CASSAILAGVYNEQFF. Full variable domain (missing parts from reference TRBV9 and TRBJ2-1): DSGVTQTPKHLITATGQRVTLRCSPRSGDLSVYWYQQSLDQGLQFLIQYYNGEERAKGNILERFSAQQFPDLHSELNLSSLELGDSALYFCASSAILAGVYNEQFFGPGTRLTVL.

This chain links TRBV23-1 with TRBJ1-3, with a weak D call TRBD1 (6 bases). TRBV23-1 is an ORF for which the function is uncertain. Trimming took 7 bases from V and 4 from J, leaving 20 bases between them. The CDR3 contains 16 residues. In DNA form, the CDR3 reads TGCGCCAGCAAGGGGGAACTCTTAGCTGGCGGAAACACCATATATTTT. The encoded protein is CASKGELLAGGNTIYF.

The V gene is TRBV20-1, the J gene TRBJ2-5; D gene unclear. CDR3 size: 10 residues. CDR1 is DFQATT and CDR2 is SNEGSKA in the germline V gene (reference sequence). V was trimmed by 6 bases and J by 5 bases, leaving 7 bases between them. CDR3 nucleotides: TGCAGTGCACGGTGGGAGACCCAGTACTTC. Protein sequence: CSARWETQYF.

The rearrangement joins TRBV7-2 to TRBJ2-4, with D maybe TRBD1 (6 bases). The CDR3 has 13 residues. Germline assignment: CDR1 SGHTA and CDR2 FQGNSA. The V gene lost 2 bases and the J gene lost 6 bases, with 8 bases spanning the gap. This CDR3 reads CASSLRDTNIQYF. CDR3 nucleotides: TGTGCCAGCAGCTTAAGGGACACAAACATTCAGTACTTC.

The chain employs TRBV6-5 and TRBJ2-1; TRBD1 aligns across 8 bases. With V trimmed by 11 bases and J by 4 bases, 4 bases remained unmatched. The CDR3 loop spans 12 amino acids. CDR1 and CDR2 from the germline V gene are MNHEY and SVGAGI. The CDR3 reads CASGTGYNEQFF. Written as DNA, the CDR3 is TGTGCCTCCGGGACAGGATACAATGAGCAGTTCTTC.